This T cell receptor (beta chain) is from a study of T cell responses to AZD1222 COVID-19 vaccine. Study-level points and caveats: Two AZD1222 administrations were followed by greater Spike-specific TCR breadth and depth.

Sequencing was performed with immunoSEQ multiplex PCR; in TCRdb, only in-frame clones are kept and a portion is missing. The top ten hold about 2.5% of the sample, which has 150,000 or so clones, more than 90% seen once. This CDR3 has 16 residues. Losses at the gene ends were 0 bases for V and 2 bases for J; bases not matched to a gene: 4. Germline V gives CDR1 SGHKS, CDR2 YYEKEE (reference sequence). To note about this clone: Its specificity is unknown.

The source material was peripheral blood, sampled on day 0 of AZD1222 vaccination. This clonotype originated in an adult in good health. This chain joins TRBV5-5 and TRBJ2-3; 9 bases are a match to TRBD2. CDR3 nucleotide sequence: TGTGCCAGCAGCTTGGGAGCGGGAGGCAACACAGATACGCAGTATTTT. Its translation: CASSLGAGGNTDTQYF.